This T cell receptor beta chain was identified during a study of blood T cells in healthy people across ages. Primed by a sample-barcoded 5' primer and a J-beta primer mix, a second PCR proceeded for 7 to 11 cycles. TCRdb fed the 5' RACE reads into MiXCR, producing one record per CDR3 protein. The sample has around 900,000 distinct CDR3 sequences, more than 25% seen once. V trimming: 8 bases; J trimming: 0 bases; junction bases outside the gene matches: 7. The CDR3 totals 14 residues. In the case of this clonotype: The antigen is not known.

Regarding the study as a whole: Those diversity estimates obtained from one million T cells were thought to be underestimates.

The origin of this receptor is a woman older than 75 in good health. Sequencing input: blood. V and J are TRBV23-1 and TRBJ2-7; 7 nucleotides align to TRBD1. TRBV23-1 is annotated as an ORF whose role is uncertain. The CDR3 DNA sequence: TGCGCCAGCGGGGGACAGAAGAGCTCCTACGAGCAGTACTTC. Its translation: CASGGQKSSYEQYF.